The 5 T cell receptor beta chains given below trace back to one sample, sequenced in a study of shared clonotypes between healthy human individuals. Sequencing was performed with immunoSEQ multiplex PCR; in TCRdb, only in-frame clones are kept and a portion is missing. The top ten hold around 0.4% of the sample, which has roughly 2.2 million clones, around 92% seen once. Sample: naive CD4+ T cells from PBMCs. Subset noted: CD45RA+ positively selected. These receptors were obtained from a man younger than 35 in good health. Some clones in this sample may be carry-over from other donors' samples.

This chain joins TRBV6-5 and TRBJ1-6, with 8 bases matching TRBD1. The V gene's germline CDR1 is MNHEY and CDR2 SVGAGI. The CDR3 length is 14 residues. V was pared by 10 bases and J by 10 bases, with 12 bases of the junction left unmatched. The CDR3 loop reads CATKMGQAGSPLHF. As DNA, the CDR3 is TGTGCCACCAAGATGGGACAGGCGGGGTCACCCCTCCACTTT.

CDR3 bases: TGTGCCAGCAGTGCCACAACCAGGGCCAGGAACACTGAAGCTTTCTTT. It specifies CASSATTRARNTEAFF. The rearrangement links TRBV6-1 to TRBJ1-1; perhaps TRBD1 as D (5 bases). With 4 bases removed from V and 1 base from J, the gap between germline ends came to 16 bases. The germline V gene has CDR1 MNHNS and CDR2 SASEGT. This CDR3 comprises 16 residues.

This clone was recorded only once. This rearrangement joins TRBV7-2 to TRBJ2-2; D tentatively reads TRBD1 or TRBD2 (5 bases each). CDR3 length equals 12 residues. V was shortened by 5 bases and J by 7 bases, with 8 bases between the two germline ends. Germline-derived CDR1 and CDR2 are SGHTA and FQGNSA. The CDR3 region is CASSRDVGELFF. CDR3 DNA sequence: TGTGCCAGCAGCCGGGACGTCGGGGAGCTGTTTTTT.

V usage is TRBV4-1 and J usage is TRBJ1-2; D is ambiguous. Germline V gene lookup returns CDR1 MGHRA and CDR2 YSYEKL. Trimming removed 3 bases at V and 8 bases at J, with 19 bases between. This CDR3 comprises 15 residues. The CDR3 region is CASSHQNSHNGGYTF. CDR3 DNA: TGCGCCAGCAGCCATCAGAACTCCCACAACGGGGGCTACACCTTC.

Notes on this clone: At one end, the junction sequence differs from germline, possibly due to a read error. V gene TRBV5-1 combines with J gene TRBJ2-6, with D maybe TRBD2 (6 bases). Germline CDR1 reads SGHRS; CDR2 reads YFSETQ. CDR3 length equals 14 residues. The CDR3 loop reads CASSFEGGANVLTF. Written as DNA, the CDR3 is TGCGCCAGCAGCTTCGAAGGCGGGGCTAACGTCCTGACTTTC.